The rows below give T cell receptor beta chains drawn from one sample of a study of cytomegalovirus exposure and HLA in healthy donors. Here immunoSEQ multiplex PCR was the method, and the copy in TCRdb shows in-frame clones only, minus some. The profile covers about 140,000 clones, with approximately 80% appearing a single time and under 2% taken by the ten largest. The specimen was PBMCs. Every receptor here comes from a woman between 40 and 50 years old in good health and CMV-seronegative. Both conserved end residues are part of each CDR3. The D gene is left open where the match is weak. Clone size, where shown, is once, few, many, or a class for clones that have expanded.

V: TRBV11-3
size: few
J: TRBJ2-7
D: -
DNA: TGTGCCAGCAGCTTACAGGTTCACTACGAGCAGTACTTC
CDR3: CASSLQVHYEQYF

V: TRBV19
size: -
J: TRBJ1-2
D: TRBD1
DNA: TGTGCCAGTTTCCAGACAGGGGGCGCGGATGGCTACACCTTC
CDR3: CASFQTGGADGYTF

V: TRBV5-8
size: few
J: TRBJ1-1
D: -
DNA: TGTGCCAGCAGCTCACCTACAGACGGGGGTGGCACTGAAGCTTTCTTT
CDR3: CASSSPTDGGGTEAFF

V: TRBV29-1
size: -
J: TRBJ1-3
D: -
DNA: TGCAGCGTTGGTGGCTCCAGCTCTGGAAACACCATATATTTT
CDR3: CSVGGSSSGNTIYF

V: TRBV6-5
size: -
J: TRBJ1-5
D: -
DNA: TGTGCCAGCAGTTATGGGGGGGCGGGGCAGCCCCAGCATTTT
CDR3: CASSYGGAGQPQHF

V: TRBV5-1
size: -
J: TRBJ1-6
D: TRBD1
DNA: TGCGCCAGCAGCTTAGGCCGGGACAGTACACCCCTCCACTTT
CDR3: CASSLGRDSTPLHF

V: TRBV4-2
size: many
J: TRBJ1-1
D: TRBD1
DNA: TGTGCCAGCAGCCAACTTGGACAGGGTGAAGCTTTCTTT
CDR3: CASSQLGQGEAFF

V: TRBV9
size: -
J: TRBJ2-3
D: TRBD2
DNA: TGTGCCAGCAGCCGACAGCGGGGAGGCACAGATACGCAGTATTTT
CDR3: CASSRQRGGTDTQYF

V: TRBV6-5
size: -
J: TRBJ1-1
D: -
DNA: TGTGCCAGCAGTTACTCAACAGGGAACACTGAAGCTTTCTTT
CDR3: CASSYSTGNTEAFF

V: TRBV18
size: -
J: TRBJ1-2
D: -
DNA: TGTGCCAGCTCACCAGCAGGATCATACTATGGCTACACCTTC
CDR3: CASSPAGSYYGYTF

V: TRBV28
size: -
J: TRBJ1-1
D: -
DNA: TGTGCCAGCAGTTTATCCCTCCCTGGGGGGGGCGCGAGACGAGGCACTGAAGCTTTCTTT
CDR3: CASSLSLPGGGARRGTEAFF

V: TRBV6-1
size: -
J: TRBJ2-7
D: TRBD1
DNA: TGTGCCAGCAGCCACGGGACAGGGGGCATCGACGAGCAGTACTTC
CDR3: CASSHGTGGIDEQYF

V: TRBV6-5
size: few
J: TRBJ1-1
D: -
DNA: TGTGCCAGCAGTTACTACGTGGCGCGGGGGGGTACTGAAGCTTTCTTT
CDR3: CASSYYVARGGTEAFF

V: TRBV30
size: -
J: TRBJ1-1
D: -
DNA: TGTGCCTGGCTGTCAGGGAGGACTGAAGCTTTCTTT
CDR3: CAWLSGRTEAFF

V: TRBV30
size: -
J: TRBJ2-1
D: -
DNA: TGTGCCTGGAAACCTAGCGCCTACAATGAGCAGTTCTTC
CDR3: CAWKPSAYNEQFF

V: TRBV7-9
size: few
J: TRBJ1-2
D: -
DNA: TGTGCCAGCAGCTTAGTCCCAGGCAAGGGCTACACCTTC
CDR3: CASSLVPGKGYTF

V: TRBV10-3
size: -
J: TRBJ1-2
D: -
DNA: TGTGCCATCAGTGGGGACGGGACACAGGGCTACACCTTC
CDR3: CAISGDGTQGYTF

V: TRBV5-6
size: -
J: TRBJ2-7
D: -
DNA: TGTGCCAGCAGCCGCGGCCACGAGCAGTACTTC
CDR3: CASSRGHEQYF

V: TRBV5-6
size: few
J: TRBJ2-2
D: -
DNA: TGTGCCACCAGGGCGGGGGCGGACACCGGGGAGCTGTTTTTT
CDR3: CATRAGADTGELFF

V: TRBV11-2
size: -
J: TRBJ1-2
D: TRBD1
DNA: TGTGCCAGCAGCAGGGACAGATACTTTGAGGGGTATGGCTACACCTTC
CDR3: CASSRDRYFEGYGYTF

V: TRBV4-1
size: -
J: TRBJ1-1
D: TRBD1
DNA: TGCGCCAGCAGACGACCGGGACAGGGGGTGAACACTGAAGCTTTCTTT
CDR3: CASRRPGQGVNTEAFF

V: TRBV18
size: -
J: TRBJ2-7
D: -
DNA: TGTGCCAGCTCACGGGAGAATGTCCTGTCCTACGAGCAGTACTTC
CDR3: CASSRENVLSYEQYF

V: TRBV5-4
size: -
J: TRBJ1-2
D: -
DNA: TGTGCCAGCAGCTTGGACACGAACTATGGCTACACCTTC
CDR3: CASSLDTNYGYTF

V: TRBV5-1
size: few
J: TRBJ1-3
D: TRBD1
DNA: TGCGCCAGCAGCGAGGACAGGGGAGGTGGAAACACCATATATTTT
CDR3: CASSEDRGGGNTIYF

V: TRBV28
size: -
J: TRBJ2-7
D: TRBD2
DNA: TGTGCCACGGTGACTAGCGGGGGCCAAATCTCCTACGAGCAGTACTTC
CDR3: CATVTSGGQISYEQYF

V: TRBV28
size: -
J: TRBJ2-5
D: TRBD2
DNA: TGTGCCAGCTCTACTCCGCGGGGGTACCAAGAGACCCAGTACTTC
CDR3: CASSTPRGYQETQYF

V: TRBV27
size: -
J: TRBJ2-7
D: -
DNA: TGTGCCAGCAGGGACACGCTAAGGTACGAGCAGTACTTC
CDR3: CASRDTLRYEQYF

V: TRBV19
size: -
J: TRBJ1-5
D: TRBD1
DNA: TGTGCCAGTAGTATCCGGACAGGGGGAGGTTTGGGCAATCAGCCCCAGCATTTT
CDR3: CASSIRTGGGLGNQPQHF

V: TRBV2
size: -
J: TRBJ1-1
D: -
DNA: TGTGCCAGCCGGGATGGGGAAACTGAAGCTTTCTTT
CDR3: CASRDGETEAFF